These 19 T cell receptor beta chains were all obtained from the same sample, sequenced in a study of breast tumors, draining lymph nodes, adjacent tissues (dated by TCRdb to 2015 to 2016). Library creation used multiplex PCR. Sequencing relied on an Illumina HiSeq 2000. TCRdb reprocessing: public reads trimmed at Q25 with fastp, clones called with MiXCR, in-frame beta chains kept. Merged by CDR3 protein, the rows form single entries marked with the most common genes and DNA. For this sample the table gives around 130,000 distinct CDR3 sequences, of which about 20% were detected only once. Together, the top ten hold over 3% of the sample. The axillary draining lymph nodes of breast cancer patients were the source of the lymph node samples. The sequencing sample was made of axillary lymph node tissue. These receptors were taken from a female donor with breast cancer. Some clones in this sample may be carry-over from other donors' samples.

Comments on this clonotype: This clone may be a read error of a much larger clone one base away. The V call is TRBV6-6, the J call TRBJ1-2; 9 bases map to TRBD1. Losses at the gene ends were 8 bases for V and 5 bases for J; bases not matched to a gene: 12. CDR1 is MNHNY and CDR2 is SVGAGI in the germline V gene (reference sequence). The CDR3 spans 15 residues. As DNA, the CDR3 is TGTGCCAGCGGACCGGGACAGGGAATGAGTTATGGCTACACCTTC. Encoded protein: CASGPGQGMSYGYTF.

This clonotype was observed many times. This chain connects TRBV2 to TRBJ2-3; 8 bases map to TRBD1. The CDR3 loop spans 14 amino acids. Germline CDR1 is SNHLY and CDR2 is FYNNEI. The V gene end was trimmed by 6 bases and the J gene end by 4 bases; junction bases not matched to a gene: 6. The CDR3 region is CASRVDRGPDTQYF. CDR3 in DNA: TGTGCCAGCAGGGTAGACAGGGGTCCAGATACGCAGTATTTT.

As for this clonotype: Just one base apart from a much larger clone, this may be a read error. J is TRBJ2-7 and V is TRBV29-1; 8 bases match TRBD2. Germline values: CDR1 SQVTM, CDR2 ANQGSEA. The CDR3 is made up of 16 amino acids. V trimming: 4 bases; J trimming: 2 bases; junction bases outside the gene matches: 13. The CDR3 sequence: CSVAQGSGGGTYEQYF. The DNA for the CDR3 is TGCAGCGTTGCGCAGGGTTCGGGAGGGGGAACCTACGAGCAGTACTTC.

This clonotype was seen repeatedly, ten times or more. In DNA form, the CDR3 reads TGTGCCAGCAGTTACATTGGGAAATCATCCTATGGCTACACCTTC. Protein: CASSYIGKSSYGYTF. The chain has TRBV6-5 and TRBJ1-2; D gene ambiguous. Germline CDR1 MNHEY, CDR2 SVGAGI. V was cut by 2 bases and J by 4 bases, with 14 bases left in between. CDR3 length: 15 residues.

This clonotype was seen repeatedly, ten times or more. CDR3 protein: CASARTSGVKTQYF. The CDR3 DNA sequence: TGCGCCAGCGCTAGGACTAGCGGGGTGAAGACCCAGTACTTC. V gene TRBV5-1 combines with J gene TRBJ2-5; 12 bases map to TRBD2. The CDR3 contains 14 residues. The germline V gene encodes CDR1 SGHRS and CDR2 YFSETQ. With V trimmed by 7 bases and J by 6 bases, 7 bases remained unmatched.

In its sample, this clonotype was seen many times. The chain couples TRBV28 to TRBJ2-1; 10 bases are a match to TRBD1. CDR1 and CDR2 (germline): MDHEN, SYDVKM. V was pared by 5 bases and J by 10 bases, with 8 bases of the junction left unmatched. The CDR3 spans 14 residues. In nucleotides, the CDR3 is TGTGCCAGCAGTCCCAGGGACAGGGGTGGCGAGCAGTTCTTC. Its translation: CASSPRDRGGEQFF.

This clonotype was observed many times. This chain uses TRBV24-1 with TRBJ2-1; the match to TRBD2 covers 16 bases. The CDR3 sequence is 18 residues long. The V gene's germline CDR1 is KGHDR and CDR2 SFDVKD. V gave up 4 bases and J gave up 1 base; unmatched junction bases: 3. The CDR3 protein is CATSDQGLAGGSYNEQFF. The DNA of the CDR3 is TGTGCCACCAGTGACCAGGGACTAGCGGGGGGGTCCTACAATGAGCAGTTCTTC.

This clonotype was counted many times. The rearrangement links TRBV29-1 to TRBJ1-4, with 11 bases lining up with TRBD1. V was pared by 5 bases and J by 7 bases, with 9 bases of the junction left unmatched. Looked up from germline, CDR1 is SQVTM and CDR2 is ANQGSEA. The CDR3 totals 15 residues. DNA of the CDR3: TGCAGCGTTCCAAAATTCGGGACAGGGGGTGAAAAACTGTTTTTT. Translating it yields CSVPKFGTGGEKLFF.

In this sample, this clonotype turned up once. The CDR3 ends on some other residue instead of the conserved phenylalanine or tryptophan, so this is likely a read error. J is TRBJ2-6 and V is TRBV5-1; 10 bases match TRBD2. V shed 4 bases, J shed 0 bases, and the junction held 7 bases outside the gene matches. The germline V gene has CDR1 SGHRS and CDR2 YFSETQ. There are 18 residues in the CDR3. This CDR3 reads CASSRMTSGFSGANVLTS. CDR3 nucleotides: TGCGCCAGCAGCCGAATGACTAGCGGGTTCTCTGGGGCCAACGTCCTGACTTCC.

This chain uses TRBV24-1 with TRBJ2-5; D gene unclear. Trimming stripped 3 bases from V and 2 bases from J, with 9 bases between. This CDR3 spans 14 amino acids. Germline CDR1 KGHDR, CDR2 SFDVKD. The DNA of the CDR3 is TGTGCCACCAGTGATGGGTCATCACAAGAGACCCAGTACTTC. Its translation is CATSDGSSQETQYF.

As concerns this clonotype: This clone may be a read error of a much larger clone one base away. The J gene is TRBJ1-3, the V gene TRBV12-3 or TRBV12-4; D might be TRBD1 (5 bases). The germline V and J ends were trimmed by 8 bases and 4 bases, with 15 bases remaining between them. The CDR3 length is 14 residues. CDR3 region: CASCTRTSGNTIYF. The DNA of the CDR3 is TGTGCCAGCTGTACCCGGACATCCGGAAACACCATATATTTT.

A word on this clonotype: A junction boundary mismatches the germline segment, possibly from a read error. This chain connects TRBV30 to TRBJ2-3; tentative D call: TRBD2 (6 bases). Germline lookup yields CDR1 GTSNPN and CDR2 SVGIG (reference sequence). The CDR3 consists of 14 residues. The CDR3 reads CARSPLAGTDTQYF. The CDR3, as DNA: TGTGCCCGGAGCCCACTAGCTGGCACAGATACGCAGTATTTT.

This chain connects TRBV5-1 to TRBJ1-6; 12 nucleotides line up with TRBD1. V lost 3 bases and J lost 10; bases outside the gene matches: 2. Germline loops: CDR1 SGHRS, CDR2 YFSETQ. The CDR3 length is 14 residues. The CDR3 sequence is CASSSGQGASPLHF. CDR3 sequence (DNA): TGCGCCAGCAGCTCGGGACAGGGGGCCTCACCCCTCCACTTT. Based on the CDR3 plus reference TRBV5-1 and TRBJ1-6, the full variable domain is KAGVTQTPRYLIKTRGQQVTLSCSPISGHRSVSWYQQTPGQGLQFLFEYFSETQRNKGNFPGRFSGRQFSNSRSEMNVSTLELGDSALYLCASSSGQGASPLHFGNGTRLTVT.

The table lists this clonotype with a few counts. The gene calls are TRBV5-5 and TRBJ2-1; 10 positions agree with TRBD2. CDR3 size: 15 residues. The germline V gene has CDR1 SGHKS and CDR2 YYEKEE (reference sequence). J gave up 8 bases and V 2 bases, and 7 bases lay outside the gene matches. The CDR3 nucleotides are TGTGCCAGCAGCTTAATAACTAGCGGGAACTATGAGCAGTTCTTC. This translates into CASSLITSGNYEQFF.

This clonotype was seen at least ten times. The chain recombines TRBV20-1 with TRBJ2-1; TRBD2 matches 9 bases. The V segment lost 3 bases and the J segment 7 bases; nucleotides outside the gene matches: 7. CDR1 DFQATT and CDR2 SNEGSKA come from the germline V gene (reference sequence). This CDR3 has 14 residues. CDR3 DNA sequence: TGCAGTGCTAGTCAGGAGCGGGAGGTGAATGAGCAGTTCTTC. It translates to CSASQEREVNEQFF.

This clonotype was observed many times. The rearrangement uses TRBV7-9 and TRBJ1-5; possibly TRBD1 for D (6 bases). V lost 5 bases, J lost 7 bases, and 15 bases lay in between. CDR1 and CDR2 from the germline V gene are SEHNR and FQNEAQ (reference sequence). The CDR3 is made up of 14 amino acids. The DNA of the CDR3 is TGTGCCAGCAGCCAGACCGGGGGCGACCAGCCCCAGCATTTT. This gives the protein CASSQTGGDQPQHF.

The CDR3 DNA follows: TGCGCCAGCAGCTTGCCCGCCGCCCCGGCCCCCTACGAGCAGTACTTC. Its protein is CASSLPAAPAPYEQYF. This chain uses TRBV5-1 with TRBJ2-7; D is unresolved. Germline-derived CDR1 and CDR2 are SGHRS and YFSETQ. V lost 1 base, J lost 2 bases, and 16 bases lay in between. This CDR3 comprises 16 residues.

This clonotype was seen many times. V gene TRBV6-5 combines with J gene TRBJ2-5; the match to TRBD1 covers 7 bases. The V gene's germline CDR1 is MNHEY and CDR2 SVGAGI. V shed 7 bases and J 2 bases; nucleotides not matched to a gene: 4. CDR3 size: 13 residues. CDR3 coding DNA: TGTGCCAGCAACGACAGGGAACAAGAGACCCAGTACTTC. Protein: CASNDREQETQYF.

This clonotype was detected ten times or more. The chain is built from TRBV7-9 and TRBJ2-7; no definite D call. Trimming took off 2 bases at V and 2 bases at J, with 7 bases between the two ends. This CDR3 has 13 residues. In germline, CDR1 is SEHNR, CDR2 FQNEAQ (reference sequence). The CDR3 spells CASSLTVAYEQYF. The CDR3 DNA reads as TGTGCCAGCAGCTTAACAGTTGCCTACGAGCAGTACTTC.